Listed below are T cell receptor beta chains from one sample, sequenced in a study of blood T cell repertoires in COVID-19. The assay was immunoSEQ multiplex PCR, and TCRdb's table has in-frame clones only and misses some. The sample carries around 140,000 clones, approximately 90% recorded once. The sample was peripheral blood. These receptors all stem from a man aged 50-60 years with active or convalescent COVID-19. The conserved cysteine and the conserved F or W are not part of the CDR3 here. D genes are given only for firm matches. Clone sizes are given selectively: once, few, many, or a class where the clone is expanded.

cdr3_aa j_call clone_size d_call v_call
ASSPGRGRGERETQY TRBJ2-5 - - TRBV10-1
ATSEGTGGRGNQPQH TRBJ1-5 - TRBD1 TRBV24-1
ASRGTGSLGEAF TRBJ1-1 - TRBD1 TRBV25-1
ACRTSYNSPLH TRBJ1-6 - - TRBV30
ASTSGANYQPQH TRBJ1-5 - - TRBV5-5
ASSEGGTFYEQY TRBJ2-7 - - TRBV25-1
ASSLGQGSAYGYT TRBJ1-2 - - TRBV7-2
ASSPPSGTRGYNEQF TRBJ2-1 - TRBD2 TRBV28
ASSDVAGARELF TRBJ2-2 once - TRBV6-4
ASSAGGLQAKNIQY TRBJ2-4 - - TRBV18
ASSLVAGTGELF TRBJ2-2 - TRBD2 TRBV27
ASSLVPGTGRPQH TRBJ1-5 - - TRBV7-6
ASSLTGVDYGYT TRBJ1-2 - TRBD1 TRBV5-4
ASSQGTGTGMAKNIQY TRBJ2-4 once TRBD1 TRBV4-3
ASALGSRGPYSNQPQH TRBJ1-5 - TRBD1 TRBV12-5
ASSLRGITEAF TRBJ1-1 once - TRBV12-3/TRBV12-4
ATQGTGASNEQY TRBJ2-7 - TRBD1 TRBV24-1
ASSRDSSYEQY TRBJ2-7 - TRBD1 TRBV11-3
ASSRFSVVLDTGELF TRBJ2-2 - - TRBV14
ASSQEGDSYTDTQY TRBJ2-3 - - TRBV4-3
ASSPFVRGGPPQH TRBJ1-5 - - TRBV19
ASSLRTSANNEQF TRBJ2-1 - TRBD2 TRBV5-1
ASSQGVTGQGKGDGYT TRBJ1-2 few TRBD1 TRBV3-1/TRBV3-2
SAPLAGRSTDTQY TRBJ2-3 - - TRBV29-1
ATSRTATNEKLF TRBJ1-4 - - TRBV15
ASSSTGGNTIY TRBJ1-3 - - TRBV19
ASSQDLLADAYEQY TRBJ2-7 - - TRBV4-2
ASSLPAGRDNEQF TRBJ2-1 - - TRBV5-5
ASSGRDRATSGANVLT TRBJ2-6 few TRBD1 TRBV9
AWSVLLAGSTDTQY TRBJ2-3 once TRBD2 TRBV30
ASSFPGQNSYEQY TRBJ2-7 - - TRBV21-1
ASSGPSGGMETQY TRBJ2-5 - TRBD2 TRBV2
ASSPNQGVDTQY TRBJ2-3 - TRBD1 TRBV11-2
ASSTKTSGENTGELF TRBJ2-2 - TRBD2 TRBV5-4
ASSPQESYGYT TRBJ1-2 - - TRBV18
ASSGLALWTGELF TRBJ2-2 - TRBD2 TRBV9
ASSQQGGAYEQY TRBJ2-7 once - TRBV3-1/TRBV3-2
ASRISGGAAGELF TRBJ2-2 - TRBD2 TRBV10-2
ASSVSGQGAGGYT TRBJ1-2 - TRBD1 TRBV9
ATSDSRTGSGEKLF TRBJ1-4 - TRBD1 TRBV24-1
ASSPMDIHTDTQY TRBJ2-3 - - TRBV7-7
AIAQATQETQY TRBJ2-5 - - TRBV24-1
ASSLLSGRGASYNEQF TRBJ2-1 - TRBD2 TRBV7-8
ASSALFRGKNTEAF TRBJ1-1 - - TRBV27
ASSRIDGGLRYT TRBJ1-2 once - TRBV14
ASSLVMFRVTGELF TRBJ2-2 - - TRBV11-2
ASRDGQSHSPLH TRBJ1-6 once - TRBV6-6
ASSLAGTSTNTQY TRBJ2-3 - TRBD2 TRBV5-1